This record looks at one T cell receptor beta chain sequence and its context. V was shortened by 2 bases and J by 1 base, with 12 bases between the two germline ends. The V gene's germline CDR1 is MNHEY and CDR2 SVGEGT. CDR3 size: 15 residues. These data originate in a study of blood T cell repertoires in COVID-19. Study background: Samples taken during acute and convalescent COVID-19 were collected in the United States, Italy and Spain. T cells, B-cell-depleted T cells, or PBMCs provided the cDNA or gDNA that served as material.

Source study methods: Amplification of reference gene primers provided the estimated nucleated cell counts. Produced via immunoSEQ multiplex PCR; TCRdb's table is partial and in-frame only. From that table come the V and J calls and clone size; the DNA was used to work out D and trimming. The table records 25,000 to 35,000 clones, 70% to 90% of them present only once. Sequences were obtained from peripheral blood. This TCR came from a man in his 70s with active COVID-19. The chain couples TRBV6-2 or TRBV6-3 to TRBJ2-7; possibly TRBD2 for D (5 bases). The CDR3 loop reads CASSYEPGGSYEQYF. The CDR3 region has the DNA TGTGCCAGCAGTTACGAGCCCGGCGGGTCCTACGAGCAGTACTTC.